These T cell receptor beta chains were read from a single sample in a study of blood T cell repertoires in COVID-19. Measured with immunoSEQ multiplex PCR; TCRdb has only the in-frame clones, and not every one. The profile shows under 70,000 clones, 88% of them singletons. Sequenced: peripheral blood. The receptor source for this set is a woman between 55 and 75 years old with COVID-19, enrolled during active disease. CDR3s include the opening cysteine and the closing phenylalanine or tryptophan. D genes are given only for firm matches. Size is omitted from some rows. Given values are once, few, many or a class for expanded clones.

v_gene: TRBV30; j_gene: TRBJ2-7; len: 13; d_gene: TRBD1; abundance: NA; CDR3nt: TGTGCCTGGAGCCGGACAGGGCCCTACGAGCAGTACTTC; CDR3aa: CAWSRTGPYEQYF
v_gene: TRBV7-9; j_gene: TRBJ1-5; len: 15; d_gene: NA; abundance: NA; CDR3nt: TGTGCCAGCAGCCCGAGGGGGGGCGGTCAACAGCCCCAGCATTTT; CDR3aa: CASSPRGGGQQPQHF
v_gene: TRBV2; j_gene: TRBJ2-5; len: 16; d_gene: TRBD2; abundance: NA; CDR3nt: TGTGCCAGCAGAAGCGGACTAGCGGGTGATCAAGAGACCCAGTACTTC; CDR3aa: CASRSGLAGDQETQYF
v_gene: TRBV18; j_gene: TRBJ1-4; len: 14; d_gene: NA; abundance: NA; CDR3nt: TGTGCCAGCTCACGGACAGTTAATAATGAAAAACTGTTTTTT; CDR3aa: CASSRTVNNEKLFF
v_gene: TRBV6-5; j_gene: TRBJ2-1; len: 13; d_gene: TRBD2; abundance: NA; CDR3nt: TGTGCCAGCAGTTGGAGCGGGGACAATGAGCAGTTCTTC; CDR3aa: CASSWSGDNEQFF
v_gene: TRBV6-1; j_gene: TRBJ1-6; len: 17; d_gene: TRBD1; abundance: once; CDR3nt: TGTGCCAGCAGTGGAGGACAGGGTCCCTGGTATAATTCACCCCTCCACTTT; CDR3aa: CASSGGQGPWYNSPLHF
v_gene: TRBV4-1; j_gene: TRBJ1-2; len: 15; d_gene: NA; abundance: NA; CDR3nt: TGCGCCAGCAGCCAAGAAGACAGACCTGGATATGGCTACACCTTC; CDR3aa: CASSQEDRPGYGYTF
v_gene: TRBV3-1/TRBV3-2; j_gene: TRBJ2-1; len: 18; d_gene: TRBD2; abundance: NA; CDR3nt: TGTGCCAGCAGCCAAGTTTTGGCTTCACTAGCGGGAGGTAATGAGCAGTTCTTC; CDR3aa: CASSQVLASLAGGNEQFF
v_gene: TRBV4-1; j_gene: TRBJ2-3; len: 14; d_gene: NA; abundance: NA; CDR3nt: TGCGCCAGCAGCCAAGACGATAGTTCGGTAACGCAGTATTTT; CDR3aa: CASSQDDSSVTQYF
v_gene: TRBV5-6; j_gene: TRBJ1-5; len: 15; d_gene: TRBD1; abundance: NA; CDR3nt: TGTGCCAGCAGCTTCCGGGACAGGGGCAATCAGCCCCAGCATTTT; CDR3aa: CASSFRDRGNQPQHF
v_gene: TRBV6-5; j_gene: TRBJ2-5; len: 14; d_gene: NA; abundance: NA; CDR3nt: TGTGCCAGCAGACTCGGACAGTCCGGTGGGACCCAGTACTTC; CDR3aa: CASRLGQSGGTQYF
v_gene: TRBV11-2; j_gene: TRBJ2-1; len: 17; d_gene: TRBD2; abundance: once; CDR3nt: TGTGCCAGCAGCCCGTGGACTAGCGGGAGGGCCAAGTATGAGCAGTTCTTC; CDR3aa: CASSPWTSGRAKYEQFF
v_gene: TRBV6-5; j_gene: TRBJ2-7; len: 13; d_gene: TRBD1; abundance: NA; CDR3nt: TGTGCCAGCAGAGGGACAGTTCTCTACGAGCAGTACTTC; CDR3aa: CASRGTVLYEQYF
v_gene: TRBV5-4; j_gene: TRBJ1-6; len: 15; d_gene: TRBD1; abundance: NA; CDR3nt: TGTGCCAGCAGCTCTACAGGGGGCATTAATTCACCCCTCCACTTT; CDR3aa: CASSSTGGINSPLHF
v_gene: TRBV7-9; j_gene: TRBJ1-4; len: 15; d_gene: NA; abundance: NA; CDR3nt: TGTGCCAGCAGCTCCCTCCTTCTCCGGCGGGGGAAACTGTTTTTT; CDR3aa: CASSSLLLRRGKLFF
v_gene: TRBV7-2; j_gene: TRBJ1-5; len: 13; d_gene: TRBD1; abundance: once; CDR3nt: TGTGCCAGCAGCACACAGGGGGTGCAGCCCCAGCATTTT; CDR3aa: CASSTQGVQPQHF
v_gene: TRBV7-2; j_gene: TRBJ1-5; len: 14; d_gene: TRBD1; abundance: once; CDR3nt: TGTGCCAGCAGCCAGGGGGTTTACAATCAGCCCCAGCATTTT; CDR3aa: CASSQGVYNQPQHF
v_gene: TRBV5-4; j_gene: TRBJ2-5; len: 15; d_gene: TRBD1; abundance: NA; CDR3nt: TGTGCCAGCAGCTTGGTAGCGACAGGGCGAGAGACCCAGTACTTC; CDR3aa: CASSLVATGRETQYF
v_gene: TRBV9; j_gene: TRBJ1-5; len: 13; d_gene: TRBD1; abundance: few; CDR3nt: TGTGCCAGCAGCGCACAGGGGGCGCAGCCCCAGCATTTT; CDR3aa: CASSAQGAQPQHF
v_gene: TRBV6-6; j_gene: TRBJ2-7; len: 14; d_gene: TRBD1; abundance: NA; CDR3nt: TGTGCCAGCAGTTACTCCCCGGGACAGGGGGAGCAGTACTTC; CDR3aa: CASSYSPGQGEQYF
v_gene: TRBV7-8; j_gene: TRBJ1-1; len: 16; d_gene: NA; abundance: NA; CDR3nt: TGTGCCAGCAGCTTCTTGCCAGGGGACCTGAACACTGAAGCTTTCTTT; CDR3aa: CASSFLPGDLNTEAFF
v_gene: TRBV4-1; j_gene: TRBJ2-1; len: 14; d_gene: TRBD2; abundance: NA; CDR3nt: TGCGCCAGCAGCCAGGAAGGACTAGTCAATGAGCAGTTCTTC; CDR3aa: CASSQEGLVNEQFF
v_gene: TRBV6-1; j_gene: TRBJ1-1; len: 13; d_gene: NA; abundance: NA; CDR3nt: TGTGCCAGCAGTGAAGATCCAGACACTGAAGCTTTCTTT; CDR3aa: CASSEDPDTEAFF
v_gene: TRBV7-8; j_gene: TRBJ2-1; len: 14; d_gene: NA; abundance: NA; CDR3nt: TGTGCCAGCAGCTTAGGGGCCGGATCCGATGAGCAGTTCTTC; CDR3aa: CASSLGAGSDEQFF
v_gene: TRBV18; j_gene: TRBJ2-2; len: 17; d_gene: NA; abundance: NA; CDR3nt: TGTGCCAGCTCGCCTCGATTGATGGGGGGAAACACCGGGGAGCTGTTTTTT; CDR3aa: CASSPRLMGGNTGELFF
v_gene: TRBV7-9; j_gene: TRBJ2-2; len: 16; d_gene: TRBD2; abundance: NA; CDR3nt: TGTGCCAGCGGCCCTAGCGGGGGGGCGAACACCGGGGAGCTGTTTTTT; CDR3aa: CASGPSGGANTGELFF
v_gene: TRBV5-1; j_gene: TRBJ2-2; len: 15; d_gene: TRBD1; abundance: NA; CDR3nt: TGCGCCAGCAGCTGGGACAGGGTGAACACCGGGGAGCTGTTTTTT; CDR3aa: CASSWDRVNTGELFF
v_gene: TRBV7-2; j_gene: TRBJ1-4; len: 15; d_gene: TRBD1; abundance: once; CDR3nt: TGTGCCAGCAGCTTACAGACAGGGGGTCGTGAAAAACTGTTTTTT; CDR3aa: CASSLQTGGREKLFF
v_gene: TRBV7-9; j_gene: TRBJ2-2; len: 14; d_gene: NA; abundance: NA; CDR3nt: TGTGCCAGCAGCTTCACAGGGATCGCCGGGGAGCTGTTTTTT; CDR3aa: CASSFTGIAGELFF
v_gene: TRBV6-2/TRBV6-3; j_gene: TRBJ1-5; len: 16; d_gene: TRBD1; abundance: NA; CDR3nt: TGTGCCAGCAGTTACTCGGGAACAGGGGGAAATCAGCCCCAGCATTTT; CDR3aa: CASSYSGTGGNQPQHF
v_gene: TRBV19; j_gene: TRBJ1-2; len: 14; d_gene: NA; abundance: NA; CDR3nt: TGTGCCAGTAGTATAGTGGCGGGTTACTATGGCTACACCTTC; CDR3aa: CASSIVAGYYGYTF
v_gene: TRBV19; j_gene: TRBJ1-2; len: 16; d_gene: TRBD1; abundance: NA; CDR3nt: TGTGCCAGTAGTATAGAGCCGGGACAGGATAACTATGGCTACACCTTC; CDR3aa: CASSIEPGQDNYGYTF
v_gene: TRBV5-4; j_gene: TRBJ2-1; len: 15; d_gene: NA; abundance: NA; CDR3nt: TGTGCCAGCAGCTTGTCTCAGGGACTCGGCAATGAGCAGTTCTTC; CDR3aa: CASSLSQGLGNEQFF
v_gene: TRBV5-5; j_gene: TRBJ2-3; len: 15; d_gene: TRBD2; abundance: NA; CDR3nt: TGTGCCAGCAGCCTAGCGGTTTTCCCCACAGATACGCAGTATTTT; CDR3aa: CASSLAVFPTDTQYF
v_gene: TRBV3-1/TRBV3-2; j_gene: TRBJ2-7; len: 15; d_gene: TRBD2; abundance: NA; CDR3nt: TGTGCCAGCAGCCAAGAGCTAGCGGGAACCTACGAGCAGTACTTC; CDR3aa: CASSQELAGTYEQYF
v_gene: TRBV7-9; j_gene: TRBJ2-3; len: 14; d_gene: NA; abundance: NA; CDR3nt: TGTGCCAGCAGCCCATTCCAGGGGACAGATACGCAGTATTTT; CDR3aa: CASSPFQGTDTQYF
v_gene: TRBV14; j_gene: TRBJ1-6; len: 15; d_gene: NA; abundance: once; CDR3nt: TGTGCCAGCAGCCAAGTGGGGTTTGGGAGTTCACCCCTCCACTTT; CDR3aa: CASSQVGFGSSPLHF
v_gene: TRBV5-4; j_gene: TRBJ2-2; len: 15; d_gene: NA; abundance: NA; CDR3nt: TGTGCCAGCAGCTTTATGACCAGGGACAACGGGGAGCTGTTTTTT; CDR3aa: CASSFMTRDNGELFF
v_gene: TRBV7-8; j_gene: TRBJ2-1; len: 12; d_gene: NA; abundance: NA; CDR3nt: TGTGCCAGCAGCCTCACAGGGAATGAGCAGTTCTTC; CDR3aa: CASSLTGNEQFF
v_gene: TRBV4-3; j_gene: TRBJ2-6; len: 15; d_gene: NA; abundance: once; CDR3nt: TGCGCCAGCAGCCAAGAGAGGTTGGGGGCCAACGTCCTGACTTTC; CDR3aa: CASSQERLGANVLTF
v_gene: TRBV7-2; j_gene: TRBJ2-3; len: 15; d_gene: TRBD2; abundance: NA; CDR3nt: TGTGCCAGCATCCTGGTGGGAGGGCCCACAGATACGCAGTATTTT; CDR3aa: CASILVGGPTDTQYF
v_gene: TRBV7-9; j_gene: TRBJ2-7; len: 19; d_gene: TRBD1; abundance: NA; CDR3nt: TGTGCCAGCAGTCTTGGTCCGGGACAGGGATCCAGACGTTCCTACGAGCAGTACTTC; CDR3aa: CASSLGPGQGSRRSYEQYF